This T cell receptor (beta chain) originates from a study of graft-versus-host responses after intestinal transplantation. For the study at large: Tacrolimus and steroids were given for roughly 3 years to all recipients after anti-thymocyte globulin induction. Overall study findings and caveats: Recipient-marrow GvH clones were detected, some having first appeared in ileum or blood.

This CDR3 contains 15 residues. The trim removed 0 bases at V and 5 bases at J, leaving 4 bases unmatched. Germline loops: CDR1 SGHTA, CDR2 FQGTGA. Proliferating CFSE-low CD3+CD4+ and CD3+CD8+ responders were sorted after the reaction. Libraries were prepared by immunoSEQ multiplex PCR; TCRdb keeps only in-frame clonotypes and omits some of them. The sample consists of 4,600 or so clones, approximately 30% of them appearing once. This clone was observed a few times. V and J are TRBV7-3 and TRBJ2-5, with 9 bases aligning to TRBD1. This sequence originates from a human patient who received an intestinal transplant. The material was alloreactive CD4+ T cells from a mixed lymphocyte reaction culture, obtained before intestinal transplant. Subset reported: CFSE-low proliferating T cells sorted from approximately 6-day pre-transplant mixed lymphocyte reaction (GvH or HvG direction). The CDR3 DNA is TGTGCCAGCAGCTTAACCCGGACAGGGGCCGAGACCCAGTACTTC. Protein: CASSLTRTGAETQYF.